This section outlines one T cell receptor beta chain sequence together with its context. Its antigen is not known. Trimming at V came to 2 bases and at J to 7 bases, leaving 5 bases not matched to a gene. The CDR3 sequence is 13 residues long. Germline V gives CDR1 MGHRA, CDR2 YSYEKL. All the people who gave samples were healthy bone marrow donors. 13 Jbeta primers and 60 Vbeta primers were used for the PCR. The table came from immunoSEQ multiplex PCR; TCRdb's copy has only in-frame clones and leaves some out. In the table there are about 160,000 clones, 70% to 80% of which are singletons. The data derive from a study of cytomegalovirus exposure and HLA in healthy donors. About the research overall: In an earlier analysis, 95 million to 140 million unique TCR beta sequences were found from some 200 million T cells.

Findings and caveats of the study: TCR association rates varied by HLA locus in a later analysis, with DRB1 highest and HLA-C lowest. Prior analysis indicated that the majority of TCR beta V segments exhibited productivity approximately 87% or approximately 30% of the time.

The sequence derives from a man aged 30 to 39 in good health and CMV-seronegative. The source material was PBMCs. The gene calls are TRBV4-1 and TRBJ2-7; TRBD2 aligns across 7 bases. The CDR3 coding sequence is TGCGCCAGCAGCCAAAAAGGGGAGGGGGAGCAGTACTTC. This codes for CASSQKGEGEQYF.